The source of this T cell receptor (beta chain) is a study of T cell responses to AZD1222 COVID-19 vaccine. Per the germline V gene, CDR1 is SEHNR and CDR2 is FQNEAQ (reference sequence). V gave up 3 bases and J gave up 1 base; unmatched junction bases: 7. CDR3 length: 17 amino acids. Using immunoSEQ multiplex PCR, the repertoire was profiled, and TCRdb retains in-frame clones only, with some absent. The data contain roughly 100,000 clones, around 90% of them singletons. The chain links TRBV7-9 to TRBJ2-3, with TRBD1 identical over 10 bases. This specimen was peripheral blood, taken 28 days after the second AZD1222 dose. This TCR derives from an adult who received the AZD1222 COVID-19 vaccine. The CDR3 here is CASSFSSGTGGTDTQYF. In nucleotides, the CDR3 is TGTGCCAGCAGCTTCTCCTCCGGGACAGGGGGCACAGATACGCAGTATTTT.